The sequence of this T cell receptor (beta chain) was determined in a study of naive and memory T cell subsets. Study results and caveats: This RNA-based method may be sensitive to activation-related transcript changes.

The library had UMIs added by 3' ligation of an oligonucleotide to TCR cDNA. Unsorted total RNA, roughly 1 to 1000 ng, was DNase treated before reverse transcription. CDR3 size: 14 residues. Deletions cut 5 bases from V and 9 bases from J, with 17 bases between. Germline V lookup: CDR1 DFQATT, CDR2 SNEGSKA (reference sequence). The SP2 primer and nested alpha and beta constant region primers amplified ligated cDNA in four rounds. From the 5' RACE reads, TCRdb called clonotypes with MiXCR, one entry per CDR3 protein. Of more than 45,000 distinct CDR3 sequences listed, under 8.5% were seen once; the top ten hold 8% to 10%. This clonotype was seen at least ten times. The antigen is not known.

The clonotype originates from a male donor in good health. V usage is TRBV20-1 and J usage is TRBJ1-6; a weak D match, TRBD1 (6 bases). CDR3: CSAQWDMGSSPLHF. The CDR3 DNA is TGCAGTGCTCAATGGGACATGGGGAGTTCACCCCTCCACTTT.